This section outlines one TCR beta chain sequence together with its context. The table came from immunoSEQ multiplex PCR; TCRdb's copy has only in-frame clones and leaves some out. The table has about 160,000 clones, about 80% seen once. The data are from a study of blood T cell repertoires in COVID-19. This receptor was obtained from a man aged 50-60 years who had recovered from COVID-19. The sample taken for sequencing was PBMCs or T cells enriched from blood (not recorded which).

CDR3 nucleotides: TGCAGCGTTGGGCGGGGGCCCGGAAACTATGGCTACACCTTC. This gives the protein CSVGRGPGNYGYTF. This sequence joins TRBV29-1 and TRBJ1-2; weak D call: TRBD1 (6 bases). The CDR3 loop spans 14 amino acids. Germline V gene lookup returns CDR1 SQVTM and CDR2 ANQGSEA. Trimming took off 4 bases at V and 2 bases at J, with 14 bases between the two ends.